The entry that follows covers one TCR beta chain sequence. Which antigen it targets is not known. Nothing much larger sits one base from this clone, and base qualities are not available. Sample time point, as interpreted from the label and publication: about 28 days (+/-7) after the second vaccine dose. AZD1222 recipients given second doses at about 4 weeks or at about 12 weeks were pooled, since spike-specific TCR depth and breadth were not found to differ between the two schedules. Vaccinee samples came from UK trials COV001 and COV002, including a single-blind randomized controlled phase 2/3 trial of AZD1222 (ChAdOx1 nCoV-19) in healthy adults. For TCRbeta chain sequencing, PBMC samples from trial participants were taken at day 0 and at day 28 after the second dose. This entry comes from a study of T cell responses to AZD1222 COVID-19 vaccine (dated by TCRdb to about 2021). With respect to the entire study: A total of just over 230 trial participants underwent TCR sequencing, of whom about 210 received two doses of AZD1222 and some 25 received two doses of the MenACWY control vaccine. Trial participants were enrolled into age subgroups of 18-55, 56-69 and 70-plus years, which contained about 150, 27 and 61 TCR-sequenced participants, respectively. The paper as a whole reports these results and caveats: Participants were mostly white British and included more females than males, and it was suggested by the authors that clonal diversity may have been underestimated. Epitopes outside the regions mutated in the B.1.351 and B.1.1.7 variants were reportedly recognized by nearly half of the unique spike-specific TCRs. Only six or seven AZD1222 recipients were SARS-CoV-2 seropositive at baseline, limiting conclusions about previously exposed vaccinees. Vaccine-associated CD4 TCRs spanned the whole spike protein, with dominant responses in regions 160-218 and 743-854. Because no day 14 peak-response samples were available, repertoires were characterized only after the peak T cell response. After two AZD1222 doses, both the breadth and the depth of spike-specific TCRs were significantly higher than at day 0 and than in MenACWY recipients. In the small 56-69-year group, the increase in depth fell short of significance, most likely because of low power.

The CDR3 regions of human TCRbeta chains were subjected to immunosequencing. On the study's bioinformatics: TCRs in the repertoires were matched against a reference library of SARS-CoV-2-specific TCRs that had been generated with the MIRA antigen-specificity platform. Breadth was defined as the fraction of unique TCRs that were SARS-CoV-2-associated, and depth was defined as the fraction of total T cells that were SARS-CoV-2-associated. Each spike-specific TCR was assigned to its reactive spike region and to a CD4 or CD8 class using the MIRA data. Log10-transformed breadth and depth values were compared by one-way ANOVA with Sidak's multiple comparisons tests. TCRdb took this table from immuneACCESS and kept in-frame rearrangements with V and J called. Such tables lack part of the clones; where checked against another copy, unresolved V genes explain under half of the gap, and the rest is unexplained. That table is the source of V, J and clone size, and D and trimming were worked out from the DNA. This sample has 170,000 or so clones in its table, and around 88% of those were observed once. The ten biggest clones cover around a tenth of the sample.

V ends up 2 bases short and J 0 bases short, with an unmatched junction base count of 0. The CDR3 contains 15 residues, cysteine and phenylalanine counted. Just CDR3 DNA is preserved here, 45 bases in frame from base 1. According to the germline V gene, CDR1 reads SGHDT and CDR2 reads YYEEEE. The chain is encoded by TRBV5-6 joined to TRBJ1-3, with TRBD1 matching 9 junction bases. Sample: peripheral blood, taken 28 days after the second AZD1222 dose. The TCR comes from an adult who received the AZD1222 COVID-19 vaccine. The sequenced DNA: TGTGCCAGCAGCTTACAGGGGGCCTCTGGAAACACCATATATTTT. The translation is CASSLQGASGNTIYF.